A selection of T cell receptor beta chains follows, all from one sample in a study of human T cells and chemical hapten exposure. In TCRdb, the RACE reads were re-called with MiXCR into one record per CDR3 protein. The repertoire holds 200,000 to 300,000 distinct CDR3 sequences, around 9.3% seen once, with approximately 2.3% in the top ten. Sequencing used whole blood, obtained in connection with sensitization to the hapten diphenylcyclopropenone (DPC). The receptors come from a woman between 35 and 50 years old with alopecia areata. Some clones in this sample may be carry-over from other donors' samples. Both conserved end residues are part of each CDR3. A D gene is named only where the DNA matches it firmly. Clone sizes are given selectively: once, few, many, or a class where the clone is expanded.

V gene: TRBV24-1
clone size: -
CDR3 length: 16
J gene: TRBJ2-1
D gene: TRBD1
CDR3 DNA: TGTGCCACCAGTGATTTGGCTAGGGGGACAGGGGATGAGCAGTTCTTC
CDR3 protein: CATSDLARGTGDEQFF

V gene: TRBV28
clone size: -
CDR3 length: 13
J gene: TRBJ1-5
D gene: -
CDR3 DNA: TGTGCCAGCAGTGGTGTGGGCAATCAGCCCCAGCATTTT
CDR3 protein: CASSGVGNQPQHF

V gene: TRBV4-3
clone size: few
CDR3 length: 15
J gene: TRBJ2-3
D gene: -
CDR3 DNA: TGCGCCAGCAGCTTAGGGGACATCAACTACGATACGCAGTATTTT
CDR3 protein: CASSLGDINYDTQYF

V gene: TRBV6-5
clone size: many
CDR3 length: 17
J gene: TRBJ2-3
D gene: TRBD1
CDR3 DNA: TGTGCCAGCAGTTCCGAGTTTCCGGGACAGGGAGCCGATACGCAGTATTTT
CDR3 protein: CASSSEFPGQGADTQYF

V gene: TRBV5-1
clone size: -
CDR3 length: 12
J gene: TRBJ2-1
D gene: TRBD1
CDR3 DNA: TGCGCCAGCAGCCCGGGGGACAGGGGCCTAATCTTC
CDR3 protein: CASSPGDRGLIF

V gene: TRBV20-1
clone size: -
CDR3 length: 11
J gene: TRBJ1-1
D gene: -
CDR3 DNA: TGCAGTGAGGGACGGGGCACTGAAGCTTTCTTT
CDR3 protein: CSEGRGTEAFF

V gene: TRBV5-6
clone size: -
CDR3 length: 15
J gene: TRBJ2-7
D gene: TRBD2
CDR3 DNA: TGTGCCAGCAGCCCGGAAAGCGGGAGACTCCACGAGCAGTACTTC
CDR3 protein: CASSPESGRLHEQYF

V gene: TRBV29-1
clone size: -
CDR3 length: 11
J gene: TRBJ2-1
D gene: -
CDR3 DNA: TGCAGCGTTTCGCAGGGGAATGAGCAGTTCTTC
CDR3 protein: CSVSQGNEQFF

V gene: TRBV6-5
clone size: -
CDR3 length: 14
J gene: TRBJ2-3
D gene: TRBD1
CDR3 DNA: TGTGCCAGCAGGGCACAGGGGGCCCCAGATACGCAGTATTTT
CDR3 protein: CASRAQGAPDTQYF

V gene: TRBV2
clone size: -
CDR3 length: 13
J gene: TRBJ1-3
D gene: -
CDR3 DNA: TGTGCCAGCAGTGAAGGTGTAGCGAACACCATATATTTT
CDR3 protein: CASSEGVANTIYF

V gene: TRBV24-1
clone size: -
CDR3 length: 11
J gene: TRBJ2-1
D gene: -
CDR3 DNA: TGTGCCACCAGGCAGAGCAATGAGCAGTTCTTC
CDR3 protein: CATRQSNEQFF

V gene: TRBV20-1
clone size: many
CDR3 length: 18
J gene: TRBJ2-1
D gene: TRBD2
CDR3 DNA: TGCAGTGCTAGCCCCCTAGCGGGAGTGCCATCCTCCTACAATGAGCAGTTCTTC
CDR3 protein: CSASPLAGVPSSYNEQFF

V gene: TRBV4-1
clone size: few
CDR3 length: 16
J gene: TRBJ2-3
D gene: TRBD1
CDR3 DNA: TGCGCCAGCAGCCTAAAGACAGGGTCCAGCACAGATACGCAGTATTTT
CDR3 protein: CASSLKTGSSTDTQYF

V gene: TRBV11-1
clone size: many
CDR3 length: 19
J gene: TRBJ2-7
D gene: TRBD2
CDR3 DNA: TGTGCCAGCAGCTTAGGCGTTGGACTAGCGGGAATACCCTCCTACGAGCAGTACTTC
CDR3 protein: CASSLGVGLAGIPSYEQYF

V gene: TRBV2
clone size: -
CDR3 length: 12
J gene: TRBJ1-5
D gene: -
CDR3 DNA: TGTGCCAGCAGTGATACTGATCAGCCCCAGCATTTT
CDR3 protein: CASSDTDQPQHF

V gene: TRBV28
clone size: -
CDR3 length: 15
J gene: TRBJ1-1
D gene: -
CDR3 DNA: TGTGCCAGCAGTCCCGGTTGGCCGGAGAACACTGAAGCTTTCTTT
CDR3 protein: CASSPGWPENTEAFF

V gene: TRBV18
clone size: few
CDR3 length: 17
J gene: TRBJ2-3
D gene: -
CDR3 DNA: TGTGCCAGCTCACCACCGGTCGGGAGCCAACACACAGATACGCAGTATTTT
CDR3 protein: CASSPPVGSQHTDTQYF

V gene: TRBV6-1
clone size: -
CDR3 length: 15
J gene: TRBJ1-5
D gene: -
CDR3 DNA: TGTGCCAGCAGTGAAAGCCAGGGGCAGGGCCAGCCCCAGCATTTT
CDR3 protein: CASSESQGQGQPQHF